The rows below give T cell receptor beta chains drawn from one sample of a study of T-cell memory formation after mild COVID-19. From the 5' RACE reads, TCRdb called clonotypes with MiXCR, one entry per CDR3 protein. This sample has tens of thousands of distinct CDR3 sequences; approximately 25% occur once, and the top ten carry 35% to 50%. Material: PBMCs or a T cell subset sorted from them (not recorded which). The receptors come from a man aged 18 to 30 who had mild COVID-19 (a few samples of this study predate the infection). Cell type and time point are not known. Each CDR3 is given with its conserved first and last residue. A D gene is named only where the DNA matches it firmly. Rows may omit the clone size; those that give it use once, few, many or a size class.

V gene: TRBV5-6
clone size: few
D gene: -
J gene: TRBJ1-5
CDR3 DNA: TGTGCCAGCAGCGCCTATTATGGTAATCAGCCCCAGCATTTT
CDR3 protein: CASSAYYGNQPQHF

V gene: TRBV4-2
clone size: few
D gene: -
J gene: TRBJ1-5
CDR3 DNA: TGTGCCAGCAGCCAAGCAAGTCCGAACCAGCCCCAGCATTTT
CDR3 protein: CASSQASPNQPQHF

V gene: TRBV6-2/TRBV6-3
clone size: -
D gene: -
J gene: TRBJ2-2
CDR3 DNA: TGTGCCAGCAGTTACGGGCTAGCAGCGGCCGGGGAGCTGTTTTTT
CDR3 protein: CASSYGLAAAGELFF

V gene: TRBV28
clone size: -
D gene: -
J gene: TRBJ1-2
CDR3 DNA: TGTGCCAGCAGTTTATATCAGGGTCTCTATGGCTACACCTTC
CDR3 protein: CASSLYQGLYGYTF

V gene: TRBV7-6
clone size: few
D gene: TRBD2
J gene: TRBJ2-7
CDR3 DNA: TGTGCCAGCAGCTTAGCGCTAGCGGGCGAGCAGTACTTC
CDR3 protein: CASSLALAGEQYF

V gene: TRBV7-9
clone size: few
D gene: TRBD2
J gene: TRBJ2-3
CDR3 DNA: TGTGCCAGCAGCTTAGCGAGGCTAGCGGGGGCCACAGATACGCAGTATTTT
CDR3 protein: CASSLARLAGATDTQYF

V gene: TRBV24-1
clone size: many
D gene: -
J gene: TRBJ2-5
CDR3 DNA: TGTGCCACCAGTGCGTCCCGGTGGGGGAGCCAAGAGACCCAGTACTTC
CDR3 protein: CATSASRWGSQETQYF

V gene: TRBV20-1
clone size: -
D gene: -
J gene: TRBJ1-2
CDR3 DNA: TGCAGTGCTGGCCCGGGACTGCTCAACTATGGCTACACCTTC
CDR3 protein: CSAGPGLLNYGYTF

V gene: TRBV28
clone size: many
D gene: TRBD1
J gene: TRBJ2-2
CDR3 DNA: TGTGCCACCCTTCCCGGTGACAGGGACACCGGGGAGCTGTTTTTT
CDR3 protein: CATLPGDRDTGELFF

V gene: TRBV7-3
clone size: few
D gene: -
J gene: TRBJ2-2
CDR3 DNA: TGTGCCAGCAGGGGGGCGACCGGGGAGCTGTTTTTT
CDR3 protein: CASRGATGELFF

V gene: TRBV6-1
clone size: -
D gene: -
J gene: TRBJ2-3
CDR3 DNA: TGTGCCAGCAGTGATACGAACTCCGGTACGCAGTATTTT
CDR3 protein: CASSDTNSGTQYF

V gene: TRBV29-1
clone size: once
D gene: -
J gene: TRBJ2-2
CDR3 DNA: TGCAGCGTTGTGGGGGTCTACGGCGGGACCGGGGAGCTGTTTTTT
CDR3 protein: CSVVGVYGGTGELFF

V gene: TRBV5-1
clone size: -
D gene: -
J gene: TRBJ1-2
CDR3 DNA: TGCGCCAGCAGCTTGGGCGTGGGGGGACCTGCCCGAAGCTATGGCTACACCTTC
CDR3 protein: CASSLGVGGPARSYGYTF

V gene: TRBV10-3
clone size: few
D gene: -
J gene: TRBJ2-5
CDR3 DNA: TGTGCCATCAGTACCGGGGACTGGGAGACCCAGTACTTC
CDR3 protein: CAISTGDWETQYF

V gene: TRBV7-9
clone size: few
D gene: -
J gene: TRBJ1-1
CDR3 DNA: TGTGCCAGCAGCTGGGACCCCGGTTCGGTGGAAGCTTTCTTT
CDR3 protein: CASSWDPGSVEAFF

V gene: TRBV18
clone size: few
D gene: TRBD2
J gene: TRBJ2-1
CDR3 DNA: TGTGCCAGCTCACCACCTGCTAGCGGGGCGAACAGCTCCTACAATGAGCAGTTCTTC
CDR3 protein: CASSPPASGANSSYNEQFF

V gene: TRBV19
clone size: -
D gene: -
J gene: TRBJ1-1
CDR3 DNA: TGTGCCACCTCCCCGGGGAGGGAACCTAAAGCTTTCTTT
CDR3 protein: CATSPGREPKAFF

V gene: TRBV4-1
clone size: -
D gene: -
J gene: TRBJ2-1
CDR3 DNA: TGCGCCAGCAGCCAAGTGGGGGGTCCGGGGCTACAGTTCTTC
CDR3 protein: CASSQVGGPGLQFF

V gene: TRBV27
clone size: -
D gene: -
J gene: TRBJ2-7
CDR3 DNA: TGTGCCAGCAGTTTATCGCTCGGGATCGAGCAGTACTTC
CDR3 protein: CASSLSLGIEQYF

V gene: TRBV5-1
clone size: -
D gene: -
J gene: TRBJ2-3
CDR3 DNA: TGCGCCAGCAGCTTCGCAGAAGCTAGCACAGATACGCAGTATTTT
CDR3 protein: CASSFAEASTDTQYF

V gene: TRBV7-3
clone size: few
D gene: -
J gene: TRBJ2-3
CDR3 DNA: TGTGCCAGCAGCCTTGGGGGGGGCCCCACAGATACGCAGTATTTT
CDR3 protein: CASSLGGGPTDTQYF

V gene: TRBV7-9
clone size: few
D gene: -
J gene: TRBJ2-2
CDR3 DNA: TGTGCCAGCAGCACGGGCATGGCCTTAGATTTGCACGGGGAGCTGTTTTTT
CDR3 protein: CASSTGMALDLHGELFF

V gene: TRBV2
clone size: -
D gene: TRBD1
J gene: TRBJ1-5
CDR3 DNA: TGTGCCAGCAGTGAAGGACAGGGCCATCCGCCCCAGCATTTT
CDR3 protein: CASSEGQGHPPQHF

V gene: TRBV6-6
clone size: -
D gene: TRBD2
J gene: TRBJ2-3
CDR3 DNA: TGTGCCAGCAGTTACCCCCGGGGGGTACCCACAGATACGCAGTATTTT
CDR3 protein: CASSYPRGVPTDTQYF

V gene: TRBV4-3
clone size: -
D gene: TRBD1
J gene: TRBJ2-7
CDR3 DNA: TGCGCCAGCAGCCAAGATGCAGGGGGCTTCGACGAGCAGTACTTC
CDR3 protein: CASSQDAGGFDEQYF

V gene: TRBV7-6
clone size: -
D gene: TRBD1
J gene: TRBJ2-7
CDR3 DNA: TGTGCCAGCAGCTGGACAGGGGGTAGCGAGCAGTACTTC
CDR3 protein: CASSWTGGSEQYF

V gene: TRBV7-2
clone size: -
D gene: -
J gene: TRBJ2-2
CDR3 DNA: TGTGCCAGCAGCCCCCGGTCCCGCGGAGTGACCGGGGAGCTGTTTTTT
CDR3 protein: CASSPRSRGVTGELFF

V gene: TRBV6-5
clone size: few
D gene: TRBD1
J gene: TRBJ1-4
CDR3 DNA: TGTGCCAGCAGATCGCAGGGGGCGGGAGAAAAACTGTTTTTT
CDR3 protein: CASRSQGAGEKLFF

V gene: TRBV5-1
clone size: few
D gene: -
J gene: TRBJ2-3
CDR3 DNA: TGCGCCAGCAGCTTGGATGCAGATACGCAGTATTTT
CDR3 protein: CASSLDADTQYF

V gene: TRBV7-9
clone size: few
D gene: TRBD1
J gene: TRBJ2-7
CDR3 DNA: TGTGCCAGCAGCCCGCGGACAGGGTCAGGGTACGAGCAGTACTTC
CDR3 protein: CASSPRTGSGYEQYF

V gene: TRBV19
clone size: few
D gene: TRBD2
J gene: TRBJ2-1
CDR3 DNA: TGTGCCAGTAGTCAGACTAGCGGGGTACTTTGGAATGAGCAGTTCTTC
CDR3 protein: CASSQTSGVLWNEQFF

V gene: TRBV12-3/TRBV12-4
clone size: few
D gene: TRBD1
J gene: TRBJ1-5
CDR3 DNA: TGTGCCAGCAGTCCCGGACAGGGCGGCATTCAGCCCCAGCATTTT
CDR3 protein: CASSPGQGGIQPQHF

V gene: TRBV7-2
clone size: few
D gene: -
J gene: TRBJ1-6
CDR3 DNA: TGTGCCAGCAGCTTAGGGACGGAGAAGAGCTCCTATAATTCACCCCTCCACTTT
CDR3 protein: CASSLGTEKSSYNSPLHF

V gene: TRBV6-5
clone size: -
D gene: -
J gene: TRBJ1-2
CDR3 DNA: TGTGCCAGCAGTGACGCGGCGATTCTCGGGGGGTTCAACTATGGCTACACCTTC
CDR3 protein: CASSDAAILGGFNYGYTF

V gene: TRBV20-1
clone size: many
D gene: TRBD1
J gene: TRBJ1-4
CDR3 DNA: TGCAGTGCGGAGTCGACAGGGGGCAATGAAAAACTGTTTTTT
CDR3 protein: CSAESTGGNEKLFF

V gene: TRBV4-1
clone size: -
D gene: -
J gene: TRBJ2-3
CDR3 DNA: TGCGCCAGCAGCCCGGAGGGGGGTAGCACAGATACGCAGTATTTT
CDR3 protein: CASSPEGGSTDTQYF

V gene: TRBV5-5
clone size: -
D gene: -
J gene: TRBJ1-5
CDR3 DNA: TGTGCCAGCAGCTCGGGGGGAGGGCGGGAGCCCCAGCATTTT
CDR3 protein: CASSSGGGREPQHF

V gene: TRBV13
clone size: -
D gene: -
J gene: TRBJ2-5
CDR3 DNA: TGTGCCAGCAGTGACGGAGCTGAAGAGACCCAGTACTTC
CDR3 protein: CASSDGAEETQYF

V gene: TRBV5-1
clone size: few
D gene: TRBD1
J gene: TRBJ1-1
CDR3 DNA: TGCGCCAGCTCCAACCAGGGGGGAACAAGGGCTGAAGCTTTCTTT
CDR3 protein: CASSNQGGTRAEAFF

V gene: TRBV3-1
clone size: -
D gene: TRBD2
J gene: TRBJ2-3
CDR3 DNA: TGTGCCAGCAGCCAAGATCTAGCGGGGGAGCTCACAGATACGCAGTATTTT
CDR3 protein: CASSQDLAGELTDTQYF

V gene: TRBV6-2/TRBV6-3
clone size: few
D gene: -
J gene: TRBJ1-5
CDR3 DNA: TGTGCCAGCAGTTACAACCCAAATCAGCCCCAGCATTTT
CDR3 protein: CASSYNPNQPQHF

V gene: TRBV28
clone size: -
D gene: -
J gene: TRBJ1-2
CDR3 DNA: TGTGCCAGCAGGGGCAGGAGGCGGGGAGAGTGGAATGGCTACACCTTC
CDR3 protein: CASRGRRRGEWNGYTF

V gene: TRBV7-6
clone size: -
D gene: TRBD2
J gene: TRBJ2-3
CDR3 DNA: TGTGCCAGCAGCTCCCAACCCCCGACTAGCGGGGGAGAAACGGATACGCAGTATTTT
CDR3 protein: CASSSQPPTSGGETDTQYF

V gene: TRBV7-2
clone size: -
D gene: TRBD1
J gene: TRBJ2-3
CDR3 DNA: TGTGCCAGCAGCTTCCGCCCTACAGGGGCCGGCACAGATACGCAGTATTTT
CDR3 protein: CASSFRPTGAGTDTQYF

V gene: TRBV6-5
clone size: few
D gene: -
J gene: TRBJ2-3
CDR3 DNA: TGTGCCAGCAGCCAACCGGTGACCCCAGATACGCAGTATTTT
CDR3 protein: CASSQPVTPDTQYF

V gene: TRBV5-1
clone size: -
D gene: -
J gene: TRBJ1-1
CDR3 DNA: TGCGCCAGCAGCTTGTTTTCGATGAACACTGAAGCTTTCTTT
CDR3 protein: CASSLFSMNTEAFF

V gene: TRBV11-1
clone size: -
D gene: TRBD1
J gene: TRBJ2-1
CDR3 DNA: TGTGCCAGCAGCTTAGCCCAACAGGGGGTCTGGGATGAGCAGTTCTTC
CDR3 protein: CASSLAQQGVWDEQFF

V gene: TRBV27
clone size: -
D gene: -
J gene: TRBJ1-1
CDR3 DNA: TGTGCCAGCAGCCCGGGGGGTCAGAACACTGAAGCTTTCTTT
CDR3 protein: CASSPGGQNTEAFF

V gene: TRBV7-9
clone size: -
D gene: -
J gene: TRBJ2-7
CDR3 DNA: TGTGCCAGCAGCCCACAGAGCTCCTACGAGCAGTACTTC
CDR3 protein: CASSPQSSYEQYF

V gene: TRBV5-6
clone size: hyperexpanded
D gene: -
J gene: TRBJ2-1
CDR3 DNA: TGTGCCAGCAGCCCCGAGGGACGGCACAATGAGCAGTTCTTC
CDR3 protein: CASSPEGRHNEQFF

V gene: TRBV24-1
clone size: -
D gene: -
J gene: TRBJ2-1
CDR3 DNA: TGTGCCACCCGAATGGGGGGGGCAGGGGAGCAGTTCTTC
CDR3 protein: CATRMGGAGEQFF

V gene: TRBV6-5
clone size: -
D gene: -
J gene: TRBJ1-2
CDR3 DNA: TGTGCCAGCAGTTACGGGGAAAATGGCTACACCTTC
CDR3 protein: CASSYGENGYTF

V gene: TRBV27
clone size: few
D gene: -
J gene: TRBJ2-2
CDR3 DNA: TGTGCCAGCAGGACAGACACCGGGGAGCTGTTTTTT
CDR3 protein: CASRTDTGELFF

V gene: TRBV7-9
clone size: few
D gene: TRBD2
J gene: TRBJ2-1
CDR3 DNA: TGTGCCAGCGGAGGACTAGCGGGGGGTCCCCCCAGCTCCTACAATGAGCAGTTCTTC
CDR3 protein: CASGGLAGGPPSSYNEQFF

V gene: TRBV6-5
clone size: few
D gene: -
J gene: TRBJ1-6
CDR3 DNA: TGTGCCAGCCAGCCATATGGGGGGCTCTCTGAACCCCTCCACTTT
CDR3 protein: CASQPYGGLSEPLHF

V gene: TRBV5-6
clone size: -
D gene: TRBD1
J gene: TRBJ1-6
CDR3 DNA: TGTGCCAGCAGCATGGTGACAGGGATAAGATCACCCCTCCACTTT
CDR3 protein: CASSMVTGIRSPLHF

V gene: TRBV5-5
clone size: once
D gene: TRBD2
J gene: TRBJ2-5
CDR3 DNA: TGTGCCAGCAGCCAGCCCGGTGGGCGGGGGAAAGAGACCCAGTACTTC
CDR3 protein: CASSQPGGRGKETQYF

V gene: TRBV12-3/TRBV12-4
clone size: -
D gene: -
J gene: TRBJ2-7
CDR3 DNA: TGTGCCAGCAGTTTTGGGGACGTCTACGAGCAGTACTTC
CDR3 protein: CASSFGDVYEQYF

V gene: TRBV12-3/TRBV12-4
clone size: few
D gene: TRBD1
J gene: TRBJ2-1
CDR3 DNA: TGTGCCAGCAGTTGGGCCGGACAGGGAGACAATGAGCAGTTCTTC
CDR3 protein: CASSWAGQGDNEQFF